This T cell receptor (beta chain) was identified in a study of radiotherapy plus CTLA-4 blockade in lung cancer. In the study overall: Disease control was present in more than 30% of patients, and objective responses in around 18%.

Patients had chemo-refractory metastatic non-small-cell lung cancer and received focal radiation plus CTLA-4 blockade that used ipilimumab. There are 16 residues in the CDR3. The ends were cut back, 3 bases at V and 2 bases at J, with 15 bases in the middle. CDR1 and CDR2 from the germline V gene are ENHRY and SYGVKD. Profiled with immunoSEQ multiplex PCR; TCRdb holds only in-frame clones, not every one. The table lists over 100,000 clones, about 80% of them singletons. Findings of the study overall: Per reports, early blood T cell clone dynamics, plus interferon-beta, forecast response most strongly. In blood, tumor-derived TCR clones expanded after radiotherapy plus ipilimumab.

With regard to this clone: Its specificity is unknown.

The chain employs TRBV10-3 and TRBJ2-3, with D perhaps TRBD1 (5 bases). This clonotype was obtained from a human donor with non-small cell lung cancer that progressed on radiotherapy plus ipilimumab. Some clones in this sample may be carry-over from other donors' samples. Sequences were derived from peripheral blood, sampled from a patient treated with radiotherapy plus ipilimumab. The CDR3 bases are TGTGCCATCAGTGACACAACCCGGACACACACAGATACGCAGTATTTT. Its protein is CAISDTTRTHTDTQYF.